This T cell receptor beta chain was recovered during a study of shared clonotypes between healthy human individuals. Study-wide results and caveats: Naive CD4 clonotypes overlapped across a handful of donors at 4.5% to 5.5%. Researchers found naive subsets generally carried larger estimated richness than memory subsets.

About this clone itself: Its cognate antigen is unknown.

Germline values: CDR1 SGHVS, CDR2 FQNEAQ. The CDR3 sequence is 13 residues long. V lost 5 bases, J lost 5 bases, and 6 bases stayed unmatched. Investigators spread the genomic DNA of each subset evenly over several immunoSEQ plates. Method: immunoSEQ multiplex PCR; TCRdb's copy keeps in-frame clones and lacks some. The repertoire holds about 2 million clones, 95% seen once, with 0.13% in the top ten. The clonotype comes from a man in his late teens or twenties in good health. The V call is TRBV7-8, the J call TRBJ2-7, with 7 bases matching TRBD1. Sequenced input: naive CD4+ T cells sorted from blood. The subset here: CD45RA+ positively selected. As DNA, the CDR3 is TGTGCCAGCAGCGGCTTGAGGGGGCACGAGCAGTACTTC. Translating gives CASSGLRGHEQYF.